The 19 T cell receptor beta chains below come from one sample, sequenced in a study of blood T cell repertoires in COVID-19. Measured with immunoSEQ multiplex PCR; TCRdb has only the in-frame clones, and not every one. The table includes some 42,000 clones, 89% detected once. Sequencing was carried out using peripheral blood. The receptors come from a human donor in a cohort sampled during active COVID-19.

J is TRBJ2-6 and V is TRBV27; TRBD1 agrees at 9 bases. Unmatched junction bases numbered 16, after V lost 6 bases and J lost 4 bases. The germline gives CDR1 MNHEY, CDR2 SMNVEV (reference sequence). The CDR3 extends over 19 amino acids. Here the CDR3 DNA reads TGTGCCAGCAGCTGCCCCCGGACAAACAGGGGGCTCGGGGCCAACGTCCTGACTTTC. It is translated as CASSCPRTNRGLGANVLTF. Full variable domain (rest looked up from reference TRBV27 and TRBJ2-6): EAQVTQNPRYLITVTGKKLTVTCSQNMNHEYMSWYRQDPGLGLRQIYYSMNVEVTDKGDVPEGYKVSRKEKRNFPLILESPSPNQTSLYFCASSCPRTNRGLGANVLTFGAGSRLTVL.

V usage is TRBV29-1 and J usage is TRBJ1-2; no clear D gene. Trimming took off 1 base at V and 4 bases at J, with 10 bases between the two ends. The CDR3 runs 13 residues. Per germline, CDR1 SQVTM and CDR2 ANQGSEA. This CDR3 reads CSVEGGQSYGYTF. The CDR3 DNA reads as TGCAGCGTTGAAGGTGGGCAGAGCTATGGCTACACCTTC.

This chain joins TRBV4-1 and TRBJ1-1, with D unresolved. Germline CDR1 and CDR2: MGHRA and YSYEKL. V was trimmed by 5 bases and J by 0 bases, leaving 10 bases between them. CDR3 length: 14 amino acids. The CDR3: CASSSAGLNTEAFF. CDR3 nucleotide sequence: TGCGCCAGCAGCTCTGCCGGGTTGAACACTGAAGCTTTCTTT.

Details on this clone: A read error may produce the germline difference seen at one junction end. Distinct nucleotide sequences in the sample also encode this CDR3. V is TRBV7-2 and J is TRBJ2-7, with D tentatively TRBD1 (5 bases). The length of the CDR3 is 14 residues. The V gene's germline CDR1 is SGHTA and CDR2 FQGNSA. CDR3 sequence (DNA): TGCGCCAGCAGCTTAAATCCAGGGATTCGGGAGCAGTACTTC. It yields the protein CASSLNPGIREQYF.

This chain links TRBV14 with TRBJ1-1, with 10 positions matching TRBD1. Germline V gives CDR1 SGHDN, CDR2 FVKESK. CDR3 length equals 14 residues. J was trimmed by 11 bases and V by 4 bases; bases with no gene match: 10. CDR3 nucleotides: TGTGCCAGCAGCCCTCGTCGGACAGGGGGGGTTGCTTTCTTT. Residues: CASSPRRTGGVAFF.

The genes are TRBV9 and TRBJ2-2, with D perhaps matching TRBD1 (6 bases). This CDR3 comprises 14 residues. Germline V lookup: CDR1 SGDLS, CDR2 YYNGEE. V was pared by 3 bases and J by 4 bases, with 10 bases between. The CDR3 nucleotides are TGTGCCAGCAGCGCTCAGGGGATCACCGGGGAGCTGTTTTTT. Translation gives CASSAQGITGELFF.

V is TRBV29-1 and J is TRBJ1-1; a weak D match, TRBD1 (5 bases). Germline CDR1 reads SQVTM; CDR2 reads ANQGSEA. The CDR3 length is 13 residues. The V gene lost 4 bases and the J gene lost 1 base, with 10 bases spanning the gap. CDR3: CSVVRQGNTEAFF. CDR3 DNA sequence: TGCAGCGTTGTCCGGCAGGGGAACACTGAAGCTTTCTTT.

V and J are TRBV5-4 and TRBJ2-7; a weak D match, TRBD1 (6 bases). In germline, CDR1 is SGHNT, CDR2 YYREEE (reference sequence). Trimming took off 4 bases at V and 4 bases at J, with 15 bases between the two ends. The CDR3 is 14 residues long. CDR3 nucleotide sequence: TGTGCCAGCAGCCCCTGGACAGCGTTTTACGAGCAGTACTTC. Translating it yields CASSPWTAFYEQYF.

J is TRBJ1-4 and V is TRBV6-6, with D unresolved. CDR3 size: 12 residues. The V and J ends lost 9 bases and 8 bases respectively, with 13 bases between them. The germline V gene has CDR1 MNHNY and CDR2 SVGAGI (reference sequence). The CDR3 reads CASEGTGEKLFF. In nucleotides, the CDR3 is TGTGCCAGTGAAGGCACGGGAGAAAAACTGTTTTTT.

The chain is built from TRBV7-2 and TRBJ2-7; TRBD1 is a possible D gene (5 bases). Trimming shortened V by 5 bases and J by 0 bases, and 17 bases separated the two germline ends. The CDR3 runs to 16 residues. Germline values: CDR1 SGHTA, CDR2 FQGNSA. The CDR3, as DNA: TGTGCCAGCAGCCACCCGACAGACCTCAGCTCCTACGAGCAGTACTTC. Protein product: CASSHPTDLSSYEQYF.

The chain joins TRBV7-8 to TRBJ1-1; no clear D. V was clipped by 5 bases and J by 8 bases, with 6 bases between them. The germline CDR1 and CDR2 sequences are SGHVS and FQNEAQ. The length of the CDR3 is 10 residues. The CDR3 protein is CASSPREAFF. In DNA, the CDR3 is TGTGCCAGCAGCCCGAGGGAAGCTTTCTTT.

This chain uses TRBV19 with TRBJ1-2, with D possibly being TRBD1 (6 bases). The V end lost 6 bases, the J end lost 10 bases, and 18 bases lay between the germline ends. The germline CDR1 and CDR2 sequences are LNHDA and SQIVND (reference sequence). The CDR3 sequence is 13 residues long. CDR3 amino acids: CASSEGTLGDYTF. The DNA of the CDR3 is TGTGCCAGTAGCGAAGGGACACTTGGTGACTACACCTTC. Full variable domain (missing parts from reference TRBV19 and TRBJ1-2): DGGITQSPKYLFRKEGQNVTLSCEQNLNHDAMYWYRQDPGQGLRLIYYSQIVNDFQKGDIAEGYSVSREKKESFPLTVTSAQKNPTAFYLCASSEGTLGDYTFGSGTRLTVV.

This clone came up a few times. The CDR3 spells CASSETTGVEQYF. The CDR3 DNA reads TGCGCCAGCAGTGAGACGACAGGGGTCGAGCAGTACTTC. The V call is TRBV10-2, the J call TRBJ2-7, with 8 bases fitting TRBD1. Germline V gene sequence: CDR1 WSHSY, CDR2 SAAADI. The trim removed 2 bases at V and 6 bases at J, leaving 3 bases unmatched. The CDR3 has 13 amino acids.

The genes are TRBV6-1 and TRBJ1-2; D possibly corresponds to TRBD1 (5 bases). The V and J ends lost 3 bases and 7 bases respectively, with 15 bases between them. CDR3 size: 14 residues. The germline V gene encodes CDR1 MNHNS and CDR2 SASEGT. CDR3 loop: CASSESGREVGYTF. The CDR3 DNA reads as TGTGCCAGCAGTGAGTCAGGCAGGGAAGTTGGCTACACCTTC.

This chain uses TRBV11-2 with TRBJ2-7; tentatively, D is TRBD1 (5 bases). The CDR3 length is 16 residues. The germline V gene has CDR1 SGHAT and CDR2 FQNNGV. V was pared by 1 base and J by 3 bases, with 16 bases between. The DNA of the CDR3 is TGTGCCAGCAGCTTAGTAACAGGCGCGAGTAACTACGAGCAGTACTTC. It translates to CASSLVTGASNYEQYF.

This rearrangement joins TRBV7-8 to TRBJ2-7; 7 positions agree with TRBD2. Germline CDR1 reads SGHVS; CDR2 reads FQNEAQ. This CDR3 has 15 residues. V lost 8 bases and J lost 3; bases outside the gene matches: 13. DNA for the CDR3: TGTGCCAGCCGTCTGGGAGGGGCGGGGGTCTACGAGCAGTACTTC. Encoded protein: CASRLGGAGVYEQYF.

V gene TRBV12-3 or TRBV12-4 combines with J gene TRBJ2-7; 9 bases are a match to TRBD1. J gave up 5 bases and V 6 bases, and 5 bases lay outside the gene matches. This CDR3 is built from 13 residues. As DNA, the CDR3 is TGTGCCAGCAGCACTGGGACAGGGAACGAGCAGTACTTC. Translated, it gives CASSTGTGNEQYF.

The CDR3 reads CASSSGTGNNQPQHF. The CDR3 region has the DNA TGTGCCAGTAGTTCCGGGACAGGGAACAATCAGCCCCAGCATTTT. The chain is built from TRBV19 and TRBJ1-5; 9 bases match TRBD1. After removal of 5 bases from V and 3 bases from J, the junction contained 5 bases not matched to a gene. This CDR3 contains 15 residues. Germline values: CDR1 LNHDA, CDR2 SQIVND (reference sequence).

The J gene is TRBJ2-2, the V gene TRBV6-5; 8 bases agree with TRBD1. The CDR3 consists of 16 residues. Germline CDR1 and CDR2: MNHEY and SVGAGI. Trimming cost V 1 base and J 2 bases; bases outside gene matches: 3. CDR3 in amino acids: CASSYFPGGNTGELFF. CDR3 in DNA: TGTGCCAGCAGTTACTTCCCAGGGGGCAACACCGGGGAGCTGTTTTTT.